One sample yielded the 18 T cell receptor beta chains listed below, sequenced in a study of identical twins. From the 5' RACE reads, TCRdb called clonotypes with MiXCR, one entry per CDR3 protein. The table has over 500,000 distinct CDR3 sequences, around 20% seen once. This sample was shared with a second study, whose subject was T cells expressing NK-cell markers.

The material sequenced was CD4+ T cells sorted from blood. The source of these receptors is a woman aged 18 to 35 in good health.

The rearrangement uses TRBV18 and TRBJ2-3, with D uncertain. The CDR3 is 13 amino acids. Trimming stripped 6 bases from V and 0 bases from J, with 7 bases between. The germline CDR1 and CDR2 sequences are KGHSH and LQKENI. The CDR3 DNA reads TGTGCCAGCTCCGACGCGAGCACAGATACGCAGTATTTT. This translates into CASSDASTDTQYF.

The gene calls are TRBV12-3 or TRBV12-4 and TRBJ2-4, with D perhaps matching TRBD2 (6 bases). This CDR3 region has 14 residues. Trimming pared 2 bases from V and 6 bases from J, leaving 11 bases between. CDR3 nucleotides: TGTGCCAGCAGTTTAATGGAGGGAACAAACATTCAGTACTTC. Protein: CASSLMEGTNIQYF.

The rearrangement links TRBV7-8 to TRBJ2-1; 7 bases are shared with TRBD2. Trimming at V came to 1 base and at J to 9 bases, leaving 3 bases not matched to a gene. The CDR3 has 13 amino acids. Germline CDR1 SGHVS, CDR2 FQNEAQ. The CDR3 is CASSLVAGSEQFF. The CDR3 DNA reads as TGTGCCAGCAGCTTAGTAGCGGGTAGTGAGCAGTTCTTC.

As DNA, the CDR3 is TGTGCCAGCAGTTACTCGCTGAGCGGCCCCTACGAGCAGTACTTC. Translating it yields CASSYSLSGPYEQYF. The chain combines TRBV6-5 with TRBJ2-7; TRBD2 might be the D (5 bases). Germline V gene sequence: CDR1 MNHEY, CDR2 SVGAGI. The germline V and J ends were trimmed by 0 bases and 2 bases, with 11 bases remaining between them. The CDR3 is 15 amino acids.

J is TRBJ1-1 and V is TRBV18; D is uncertain. V lost 1 base and J lost 2, with 11 bases in between. This CDR3 comprises 15 residues. Germline CDR1 KGHSH, CDR2 LQKENI. CDR3 in amino acids: CASSPLGPKNTEAFF. CDR3 nucleotides: TGTGCCAGCTCACCACTTGGACCGAAAAACACTGAAGCTTTCTTT.

CDR3 amino acids: CSVEQGIGTEAFF. Written as DNA, the CDR3 is TGCAGCGTCGAACAGGGAATAGGCACTGAAGCTTTCTTT. The chain couples TRBV29-1 to TRBJ1-1, with D possibly TRBD1 on 6 matching bases. The CDR3 loop spans 13 amino acids. The germline V gene encodes CDR1 SQVTM and CDR2 ANQGSEA. Deletions cut 6 bases from V and 4 bases from J, with 15 bases between. The whole variable domain, remainder taken from reference TRBV29-1 and TRBJ1-1, is SAVISQKPSRDICQRGTSLTIQCQVDSQVTMMFWYRQQPGQSLTLIATANQGSEATYESGFVIDKFPISRPNLTFSTLTVSNMSPEDSSIYLCSVEQGIGTEAFFGQGTRLTVV.

This chain links TRBV12-3 or TRBV12-4 with TRBJ2-5, with D perhaps matching TRBD1 or TRBD2 (5 bases each). Trimming shortened V by 0 bases and J by 0 bases, and 8 bases separated the two germline ends. The CDR3 is 15 residues long. CDR3 loop: CASSLAGRYQETQYF. The CDR3, as DNA: TGTGCCAGCAGTTTAGCGGGACGATACCAAGAGACCCAGTACTTC.

V is TRBV20-1 and J is TRBJ2-1; D is unclear. The V end was cut by 7 bases, the J end by 6 bases, with 10 bases between. Per germline, CDR1 DFQATT and CDR2 SNEGSKA (reference sequence). This CDR3 contains 11 residues. CDR3 DNA sequence: TGCAGTGGTCGGAAAAGCAATGAGCAGTTCTTC. Translating gives CSGRKSNEQFF.

This clonotype has just a few counts. This CDR3 reads CASSYSEGREAFF. CDR3 sequence (DNA): TGTGCCAGCAGTTACTCAGAGGGGCGAGAGGCTTTCTTT. The chain employs TRBV6-5 and TRBJ1-1; possible D gene TRBD1, 5 bases. Between the trimmed V and J ends, which lost 0 bases and 11 bases, there was a span of 13 bases. The germline CDR1 and CDR2 sequences are MNHEY and SVGAGI. The CDR3 has 13 amino acids.

V usage is TRBV6-5 and J usage is TRBJ1-1; possible D gene TRBD1, 5 bases. This CDR3 region has 13 residues. Germline V lookup: CDR1 MNHEY, CDR2 SVGAGI. V was pared by 8 bases and J by 4 bases, with 14 bases between. As DNA, the CDR3 is TGTGCCAGCCAGGTCCTCGGGGGCACTGAAGCTTTCTTT. Protein: CASQVLGGTEAFF.

V gene TRBV11-3 combines with J gene TRBJ2-1; 12 bases fit TRBD1. Germline V lookup: CDR1 SGHNT, CDR2 YENEEA. The trim removed 5 bases at V and 6 bases at J, leaving 5 bases unmatched. The CDR3 is 15 amino acids. In DNA, the CDR3 is TGTGCCAGCAGCCGCGGGACAGGGGGCTCCAATGAGCAGTTCTTC. It yields the protein CASSRGTGGSNEQFF.

V is TRBV3-1 and J is TRBJ2-5; D uncertain. Between the trimmed V and J ends, which lost 3 bases and 5 bases, there was a span of 4 bases. CDR1 is LGHDT, CDR2 YNNKEL, per germline (reference sequence). CDR3 length: 11 residues. This chain's CDR3 is CASSHRETQYF. The CDR3 nucleotides read TGTGCCAGCAGCCACAGGGAGACCCAGTACTTC.

Written as DNA, the CDR3 is TGCAGCGTTTTGAGGGGGACAAACACCGGGGAGCTGTTTTTT. Residues: CSVLRGTNTGELFF. The chain links TRBV29-1 to TRBJ2-2, with a weak D call TRBD1 (6 bases). Germline CDR1 SQVTM, CDR2 ANQGSEA. This CDR3 comprises 14 residues. The V gene lost 5 bases and the J gene lost 2 bases, with 12 bases spanning the gap.

This clonotype came up a few times. The chain employs TRBV9 and TRBJ2-1; perhaps TRBD1 as D (5 bases). Germline V gives CDR1 SGDLS, CDR2 YYNGEE. V was clipped by 0 bases and J by 6 bases, with 13 bases between them. The length of the CDR3 is 15 residues. CDR3 DNA: TGTGCCAGCAGCGTAGGGACACCCAATGTCAATGAGCAGTTCTTC. Its protein is CASSVGTPNVNEQFF.

The chain links TRBV18 to TRBJ2-1; D is ambiguous. V shed 2 bases and J shed 2 bases, with 13 bases lying between them. The germline V gene encodes CDR1 KGHSH and CDR2 LQKENI. This CDR3 region has 16 residues. CDR3 coding DNA: TGTGCCAGCTCACCATTATCCGCAATCACCTACAATGAGCAGTTCTTC. This encodes CASSPLSAITYNEQFF. The variable domain in full, completed from reference TRBV18 and TRBJ2-1, reads NAGVMQNPRHLVRRRGQEARLRCSPMKGHSHVYWYRQLPEEGLKFMVYLQKENIIDESGMPKERFSAEFPKEGPSILRIQQVVRGDSAAYFCASSPLSAITYNEQFFGPGTRLTVL.

This clonotype was counted a single time. The chain employs TRBV19 and TRBJ2-7; perhaps D is TRBD1 or TRBD2 (5 bases each). V was shortened by 6 bases and J by 0 bases, with 15 bases between the two germline ends. Germline values: CDR1 LNHDA, CDR2 SQIVND (reference sequence). This CDR3 has 15 residues. The DNA of the CDR3 is TGTGCCAGTAGCTTGGCCGGGACCTTCTCCTACGAGCAGTACTTC. Residues: CASSLAGTFSYEQYF.

The chain joins TRBV10-3 to TRBJ1-3; the D is unclear. The germline V and J ends were trimmed by 6 bases and 0 bases, with 15 bases remaining between them. The germline CDR1 and CDR2 sequences are ENHRY and SYGVKD. The CDR3 contains 16 residues. The DNA of the CDR3 is TGTGCCATCAGCCAGACCAGGTCCGACTCTGGAAACACCATATATTTT. Encoded protein: CAISQTRSDSGNTIYF.

The chain recombines TRBV7-9 with TRBJ1-1; D is ambiguous. There are 13 residues in the CDR3. Germline CDR1 and CDR2: SEHNR and FQNEAQ (reference sequence). V was clipped by 6 bases and J by 4 bases, with 12 bases between them. The DNA of the CDR3 is TGTGCCAGCAGTTGGGTTGGCGGCACTGAAGCTTTCTTT. Translating gives CASSWVGGTEAFF.